Listed here is a single T cell receptor (beta chain). What it binds is not known. These data come from a study of T cells in Graves' hyperthyroidism and ophthalmopathy. The cohort's ophthalmopathy patients, a group with duration under 3 months, had a Clinical Activity Score of at least 3 and a NOSPECS grade of at least 4. Diagnosing involved the use of clinical symptoms, serum thyroxine and TRAb, thyroid ultrasound and orbital computed tomography. Fresh peripheral blood, 9.5 to 10 ml of it, supplied the PBMCs. Notes on the study in general: Blood also contained most expanded thyroid clonotypes above 0.001.

TCR beta CDR3 sequences were amplified from RNA transcripts. Researchers ran a first-round RT-PCR on the TCR CDR3 using the HTBI primer set. Via MiXCR, TCRdb re-called the multiplex PCR reads, giving one row per CDR3 protein. The sample lists 350,000 to 450,000 distinct CDR3 sequences, roughly 13% occurring once. Sequencing was performed on blood. The receptor was isolated from a man between 45 and 60 years old with Graves' ophthalmopathy.

The CDR3 loop is CASSQTSGGSYEQYF. The CDR3 DNA reads TGTGCCAGCAGCCAGACTAGCGGAGGTAGCTACGAGCAGTACTTC. This chain links TRBV7-9 with TRBJ2-7, with TRBD2 identical over 9 bases. Germline loops: CDR1 SEHNR, CDR2 FQNEAQ (reference sequence). This CDR3 region has 15 residues. The V and J ends lost 5 bases and 3 bases, in that order; junction bases with no gene match: 8. Full variable domain (remainder filled in from reference TRBV7-9 and TRBJ2-7): DTGVSQNPRHKITKRGQNVTFRCDPISEHNRLYWYRQTLGQGPEFLTYFQNEAQLEKSRLLSDRFSAERPKGSFSTLEIQRTEQGDSAMYLCASSQTSGGSYEQYFGPGTRLTVT.